This is a list of T cell receptor beta chains from one sample in a study of T-cell memory formation after mild COVID-19. TCRdb processed the 5' RACE reads anew with MiXCR; each CDR3 protein has one entry. The sample holds roughly 380,000 distinct CDR3 sequences, around 30% seen once. The material sequenced was PBMCs or a T cell subset sorted from them (not recorded which). These receptors all come from an adult woman who had mild COVID-19 (a few samples of this study predate the infection). Cell type and time point are not known. Both conserved end residues are part of each CDR3. D genes are given only for firm matches. Some rows mark clone size as missing; the rest say once, few, many or name a class of expanded clone.

size: few; D: NA; J: TRBJ2-1; V: TRBV20-1; DNA: TGCAGTGCTCTTGGGCGAAAGCAATACAATGAGCAGTTCTTC; CDR3: CSALGRKQYNEQFF
size: NA; D: NA; J: TRBJ1-1; V: TRBV18; DNA: TGTGCCAGCTCATCTGTAAACTCTGAAGCTTTCTTT; CDR3: CASSSVNSEAFF
size: NA; D: TRBD2; J: TRBJ2-2; V: TRBV9; DNA: TGTGCCAGCAGCCCCACCGGGACTAGCATCGGGGAGCTGTTTTTT; CDR3: CASSPTGTSIGELFF
size: many; D: NA; J: TRBJ2-3; V: TRBV7-6; DNA: TGTGCCAGCAGCTTTTCCACAGATACGCAGTATTTT; CDR3: CASSFSTDTQYF
size: few; D: TRBD1; J: TRBJ2-2; V: TRBV5-1; DNA: TGCGCCAGCAGCACCGACAGGGCAACCGGGGAGCTGTTTTTT; CDR3: CASSTDRATGELFF
size: NA; D: TRBD2; J: TRBJ2-1; V: TRBV4-3; DNA: TGCGCCAGCAGCCAAGATGAGCGGGGGTACAATGAGCAGTTCTTC; CDR3: CASSQDERGYNEQFF
size: few; D: NA; J: TRBJ2-7; V: TRBV10-3; DNA: TGTGCCATCAGTGAACTGGACGAGCAGTACTTC; CDR3: CAISELDEQYF
size: NA; D: TRBD1; J: TRBJ1-1; V: TRBV5-1; DNA: TGCGCCAGCAGCTTGGTTCCAGGGGGAAACACTGAAGCTTTCTTT; CDR3: CASSLVPGGNTEAFF
size: NA; D: NA; J: TRBJ1-2; V: TRBV6-2/TRBV6-3; DNA: TGTGCCAGCAAAGAAGGGTTTGGCTACACCTTC; CDR3: CASKEGFGYTF
size: NA; D: NA; J: TRBJ2-7; V: TRBV5-8; DNA: TGTGCCAGCAGCTCGGACCCCGCAATAAAATACGAGCAGTACTTC; CDR3: CASSSDPAIKYEQYF
size: NA; D: NA; J: TRBJ1-1; V: TRBV29-1; DNA: TGCAGCGTTGTAGGTGAACACACTGAAGCTTTCTTT; CDR3: CSVVGEHTEAFF
size: NA; D: NA; J: TRBJ2-6; V: TRBV9; DNA: TGTGCCAGCAGCGTAGAGGATCCGAGTGGGGCCAACGTCCTGACTTTC; CDR3: CASSVEDPSGANVLTF